This entry features one TCR beta chain sequence. Its antigen is unknown. This entry belongs to a study of cytomegalovirus exposure and HLA in healthy donors. Findings of the study overall: Using the classifier, cytomegalovirus status was reportedly diagnosed with high specificity and sensitivity. Presence/absence analyses assumed roughly uniform sequencing depth across donors, which may not hold. The productive fraction for most TCR beta V segments was about 87% or about 30% in an earlier analysis.

A multiplex PCR was run with 60 Vbeta primers and 13 Jbeta primers. Method: immunoSEQ multiplex PCR; TCRdb's copy keeps in-frame clones and lacks some. The sample holds 110,000 to 150,000 clones, under 90% seen once. Sequencing was carried out using PBMCs. This TCR derives from a boy aged 2-9 years in good health and CMV-seronegative.

CDR3 loop: CASSPGKYRGAGYTF. CDR3 DNA: TGTGCCAGCAGCCCCGGAAAGTACAGGGGCGCTGGCTACACCTTC. V gene TRBV11-1 combines with J gene TRBJ1-2; the match to TRBD1 covers 7 bases. The CDR3 extends over 15 amino acids. V lost 5 bases, J lost 7 bases, and 13 bases stayed unmatched. Germline-derived CDR1 and CDR2 are SGHAT and FQDESV (reference sequence).